These T cell receptor beta chains were read from a single sample in a study of T cells in localized non-small cell lung cancer. TCRdb's copy holds only in-frame clones and misses some; the assay was immunoSEQ multiplex PCR. The sample has about 16,000 clones; more than 75% are singletons. The source was peripheral blood, collected before any cancer treatment. These receptors were obtained from an older male donor with stage I lung adenocarcinoma. The CDR3 runs from the conserved cysteine through the conserved F or W. D genes are given only for firm matches. Clone size is stated in some rows and not others, as once, few, many or a class when expanded.

d_gene: TRBD1; j_gene: TRBJ1-5; v_gene: TRBV30; abundance: .; CDR3aa: CAWSVQGDQPQHF; CDR3nt: TGTGCCTGGAGTGTACAGGGGGATCAGCCCCAGCATTTT
d_gene: .; j_gene: TRBJ2-5; v_gene: TRBV5-1; abundance: .; CDR3aa: CASSYPYQETQYF; CDR3nt: TGCGCCAGCAGCTACCCGTACCAAGAGACCCAGTACTTC
d_gene: .; j_gene: TRBJ2-1; v_gene: TRBV30; abundance: .; CDR3aa: CAWLRYNEQFF; CDR3nt: TGTGCCTGGCTAAGGTACAATGAGCAGTTCTTC
d_gene: .; j_gene: TRBJ1-5; v_gene: TRBV28; abundance: .; CDR3aa: CASSLGNNIGNQPQHF; CDR3nt: TGTGCCAGCAGTTTAGGGAACAACATTGGGAATCAGCCCCAGCATTTT
d_gene: .; j_gene: TRBJ1-2; v_gene: TRBV28; abundance: medium-sized; CDR3aa: CASSPTGQYGYTF; CDR3nt: TGTGCCAGCAGCCCAACGGGGCAGTATGGCTACACCTTC
d_gene: .; j_gene: TRBJ2-6; v_gene: TRBV4-1; abundance: .; CDR3aa: CASSQEGGSSGANVLTF; CDR3nt: TGCGCCAGCAGCCAAGAAGGTGGCAGCTCTGGGGCCAACGTCCTGACTTTC
d_gene: .; j_gene: TRBJ1-6; v_gene: TRBV6-5; abundance: few; CDR3aa: CASSYRDNSPLHF; CDR3nt: TGTGCCAGCAGTTACCGCGATAATTCACCCCTCCACTTT
d_gene: .; j_gene: TRBJ2-7; v_gene: TRBV10-1; abundance: .; CDR3aa: CASSGNLGGRKYF; CDR3nt: TGCGCCAGCAGCGGGAACCTCGGGGGCCGAAAGTACTTC
d_gene: .; j_gene: TRBJ1-5; v_gene: TRBV4-2; abundance: .; CDR3aa: CASSLGAGDYSNQPQHF; CDR3nt: TGTGCCAGCAGCCTTGGGGCAGGAGATTATAGCAATCAGCCCCAGCATTTT
d_gene: TRBD2; j_gene: TRBJ2-1; v_gene: TRBV9; abundance: once; CDR3aa: CASSEGTSGSDSEQFF; CDR3nt: TGTGCCAGCAGCGAAGGGACTAGCGGGAGTGACAGTGAGCAGTTCTTC
d_gene: .; j_gene: TRBJ1-5; v_gene: TRBV19; abundance: .; CDR3aa: CASSPARVEQPQHF; CDR3nt: TGTGCCAGTAGCCCGGCCAGGGTAGAACAGCCCCAGCATTTT
d_gene: .; j_gene: TRBJ1-1; v_gene: TRBV5-6; abundance: .; CDR3aa: CASSLVGEKAFF; CDR3nt: TGTGCCAGCAGCTTGGTGGGGGAAAAAGCTTTCTTT
d_gene: .; j_gene: TRBJ2-7; v_gene: TRBV11-2; abundance: once; CDR3aa: CASSFSPYLGEQYF; CDR3nt: TGTGCCAGCAGCTTCTCACCCTACTTGGGCGAGCAGTACTTC
d_gene: .; j_gene: TRBJ1-2; v_gene: TRBV4-2; abundance: .; CDR3aa: CASSQDLNSYGYTF; CDR3nt: TGTGCCAGCAGCCAAGATTTGAATAGCTATGGCTACACCTTC
d_gene: .; j_gene: TRBJ2-7; v_gene: TRBV28; abundance: few; CDR3aa: CASNPSGFSYEQYF; CDR3nt: TGTGCCAGCAATCCCTCAGGTTTCTCCTACGAGCAGTACTTC
d_gene: .; j_gene: TRBJ2-7; v_gene: TRBV19; abundance: .; CDR3aa: CATRTDSSYEQYF; CDR3nt: TGTGCCACCCGGACAGACAGCTCCTACGAGCAGTACTTC